This T cell receptor (beta chain) is from a study of PD-1 blockade in classical Hodgkin lymphoma. Study-wide findings and caveats: TCR diversity at baseline was reported to be reduced in newly diagnosed patients relative to healthy donors. Sources of repertoire differences remain undefined, possibly disease activity or prior therapy.

TCRdb's table, derived via immunoSEQ multiplex PCR, lists solely in-frame clones and lacks some. The sample includes 7,000 to 8,500 clones, about 78% of them seen just once. Remarks on this clone: Its antigen is still unknown.

Time point denoted: newly diagnosed, previously untreated cHL patient sample. Comparison PBMCs came from previously untreated, newly diagnosed classical Hodgkin lymphoma patients. CDR1 is PRHDT, CDR2 FYEKMQ, per germline (reference sequence). V dropped 3 bases and J dropped 5 bases, with 16 bases sitting between them. The CDR3 spans 15 residues. The V gene is TRBV13, the J gene TRBJ1-2, with D possibly matching TRBD1 (5 bases). The sequenced sample consisted of peripheral blood mononuclear cells (PBMCs). This TCR was sampled from a human donor with classical Hodgkin lymphoma. The CDR3: CASSFRKGSSYGYTF. CDR3 DNA sequence: TGTGCCAGCAGCTTTAGGAAGGGGTCTTCATATGGCTACACCTTC.